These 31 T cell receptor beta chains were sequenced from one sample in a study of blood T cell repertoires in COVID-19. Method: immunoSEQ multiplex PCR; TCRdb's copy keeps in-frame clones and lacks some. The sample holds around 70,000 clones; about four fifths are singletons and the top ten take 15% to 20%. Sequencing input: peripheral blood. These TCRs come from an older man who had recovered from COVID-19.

DNA of the CDR3: TGTGCCAGCTCACCCGGACAGGGGCGCACAGATACGCAGTATTTT. Protein sequence: CASSPGQGRTDTQYF. This chain links TRBV18 with TRBJ2-3; 9 bases fit TRBD1. Germline assignment: CDR1 KGHSH and CDR2 LQKENI. J gave up 1 base and V 3 bases, and 2 bases lay outside the gene matches. The CDR3 has 15 amino acids.

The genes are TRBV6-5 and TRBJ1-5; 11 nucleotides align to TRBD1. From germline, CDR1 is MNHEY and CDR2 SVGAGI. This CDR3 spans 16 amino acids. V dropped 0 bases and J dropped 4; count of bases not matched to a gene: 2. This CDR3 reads CASSYSGTGGNQPQHF. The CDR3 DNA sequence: TGTGCCAGCAGTTACTCTGGGACAGGGGGTAATCAGCCCCAGCATTTT.

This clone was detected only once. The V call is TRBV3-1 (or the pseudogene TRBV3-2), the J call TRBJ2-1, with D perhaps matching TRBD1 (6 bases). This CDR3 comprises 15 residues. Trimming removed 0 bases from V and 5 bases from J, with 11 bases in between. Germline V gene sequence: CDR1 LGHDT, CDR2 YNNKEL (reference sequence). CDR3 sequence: CASSQDWTANNEQFF. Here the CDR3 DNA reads TGTGCCAGCAGCCAAGATTGGACAGCTAACAATGAGCAGTTCTTC.

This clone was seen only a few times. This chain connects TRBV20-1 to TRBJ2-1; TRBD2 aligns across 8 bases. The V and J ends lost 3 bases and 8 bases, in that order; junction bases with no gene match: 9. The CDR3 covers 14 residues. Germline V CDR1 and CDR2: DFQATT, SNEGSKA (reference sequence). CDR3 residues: CSASKLAGFHEQFF. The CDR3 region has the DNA TGCAGTGCTAGTAAATTAGCGGGATTCCATGAGCAGTTCTTC.

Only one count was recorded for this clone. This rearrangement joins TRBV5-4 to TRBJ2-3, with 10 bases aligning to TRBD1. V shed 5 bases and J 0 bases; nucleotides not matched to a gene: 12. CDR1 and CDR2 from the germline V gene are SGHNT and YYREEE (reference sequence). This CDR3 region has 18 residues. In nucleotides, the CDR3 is TGTGCCAGCAGAACAACGACAGGGGGCCCGGCAAGCACAGATACGCAGTATTTT. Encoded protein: CASRTTTGGPASTDTQYF.

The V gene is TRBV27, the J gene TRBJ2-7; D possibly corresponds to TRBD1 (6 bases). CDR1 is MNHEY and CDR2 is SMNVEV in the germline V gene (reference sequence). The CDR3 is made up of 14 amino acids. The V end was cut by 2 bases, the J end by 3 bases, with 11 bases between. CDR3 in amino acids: CASSLGRGGYEQYF. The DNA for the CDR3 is TGTGCCAGCAGTTTAGGCAGGGGTGGCTACGAGCAGTACTTC.

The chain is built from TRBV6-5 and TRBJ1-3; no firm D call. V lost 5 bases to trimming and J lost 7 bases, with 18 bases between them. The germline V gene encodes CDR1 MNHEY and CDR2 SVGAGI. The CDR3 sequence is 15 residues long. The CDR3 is CASSTEAGVGNTIYF. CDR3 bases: TGTGCCAGCAGTACGGAGGCAGGAGTCGGTAACACCATATATTTT.

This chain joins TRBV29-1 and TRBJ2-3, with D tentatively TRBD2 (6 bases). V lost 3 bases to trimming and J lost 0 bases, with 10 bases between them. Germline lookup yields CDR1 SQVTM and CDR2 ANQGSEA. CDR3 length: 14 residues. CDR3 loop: CSVDGRGSTDTQYF. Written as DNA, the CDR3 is TGCAGCGTTGATGGTCGGGGGAGCACAGATACGCAGTATTTT.

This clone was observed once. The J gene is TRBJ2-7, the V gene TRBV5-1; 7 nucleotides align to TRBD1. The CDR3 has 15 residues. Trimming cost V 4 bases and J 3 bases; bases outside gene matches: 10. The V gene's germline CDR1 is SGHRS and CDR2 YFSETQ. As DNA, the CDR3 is TGCGCCAGCAGCACCTCTAGACAGGGTGTCTACGAGCAGTACTTC. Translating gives CASSTSRQGVYEQYF.

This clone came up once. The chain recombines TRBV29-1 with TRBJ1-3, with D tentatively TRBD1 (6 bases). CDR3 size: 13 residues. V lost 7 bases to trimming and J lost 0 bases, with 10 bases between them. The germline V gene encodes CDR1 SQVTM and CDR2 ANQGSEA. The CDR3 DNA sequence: TGCAGCGCTCAGGGGTTCTCTGGAAACACCATATATTTT. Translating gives CSAQGFSGNTIYF. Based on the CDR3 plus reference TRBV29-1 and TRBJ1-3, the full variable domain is SAVISQKPSRDICQRGTSLTIQCQVDSQVTMMFWYRQQPGQSLTLIATANQGSEATYESGFVIDKFPISRPNLTFSTLTVSNMSPEDSSIYLCSAQGFSGNTIYFGEGSWLTVV.

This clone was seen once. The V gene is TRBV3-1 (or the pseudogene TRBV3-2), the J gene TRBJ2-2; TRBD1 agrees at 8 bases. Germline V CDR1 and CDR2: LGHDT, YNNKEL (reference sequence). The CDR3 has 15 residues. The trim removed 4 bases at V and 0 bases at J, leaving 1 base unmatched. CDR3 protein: CASSPGQANTGELFF. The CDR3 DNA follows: TGTGCCAGCAGCCCGGGACAGGCGAACACCGGGGAGCTGTTTTTT.

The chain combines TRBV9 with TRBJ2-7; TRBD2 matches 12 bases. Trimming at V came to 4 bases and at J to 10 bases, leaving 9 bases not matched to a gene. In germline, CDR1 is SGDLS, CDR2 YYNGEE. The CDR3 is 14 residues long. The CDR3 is CASSSEASGGDQYF. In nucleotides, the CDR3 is TGTGCCAGCAGCTCAGAGGCTAGCGGGGGGGACCAGTACTTC. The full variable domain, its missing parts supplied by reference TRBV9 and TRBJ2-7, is DSGVTQTPKHLITATGQRVTLRCSPRSGDLSVYWYQQSLDQGLQFLIQYYNGEERAKGNILERFSAQQFPDLHSELNLSSLELGDSALYFCASSSEASGGDQYFGPGTRLTVT.

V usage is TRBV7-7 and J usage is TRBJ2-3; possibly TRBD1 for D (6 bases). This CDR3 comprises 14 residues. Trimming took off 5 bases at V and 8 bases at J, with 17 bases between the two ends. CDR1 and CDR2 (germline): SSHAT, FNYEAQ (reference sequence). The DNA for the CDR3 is TGTGCCAGCAGCCGAGGGTCAGGGGATCTTACGCAGTATTTT. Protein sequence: CASSRGSGDLTQYF.

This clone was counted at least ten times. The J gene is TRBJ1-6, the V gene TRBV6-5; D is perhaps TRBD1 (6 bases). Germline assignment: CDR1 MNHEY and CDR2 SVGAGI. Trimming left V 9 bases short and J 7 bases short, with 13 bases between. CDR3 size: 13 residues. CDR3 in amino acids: CASKGGWNSPLHF. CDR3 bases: TGTGCCAGTAAGGGGGGGTGGAATTCACCCCTCCACTTT.

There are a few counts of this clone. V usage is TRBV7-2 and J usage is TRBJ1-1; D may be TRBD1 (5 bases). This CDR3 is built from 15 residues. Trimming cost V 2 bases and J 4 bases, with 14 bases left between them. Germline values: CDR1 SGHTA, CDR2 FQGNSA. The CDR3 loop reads CASSLTGGGSTEAFF. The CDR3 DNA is TGTGCCAGCAGCTTAACGGGGGGTGGGAGCACTGAAGCTTTCTTT.

The CDR3 spells CASRTGTSLGETQYF. In DNA, the CDR3 is TGTGCCAGCAGGACCGGGACTAGCCTCGGGGAGACCCAGTACTTC. The chain uses TRBV2 and TRBJ2-5; 9 nucleotides line up with TRBD2. CDR3 length equals 15 residues. The V segment lost 6 bases and the J segment 5 bases; nucleotides outside the gene matches: 10. Germline V lookup: CDR1 SNHLY, CDR2 FYNNEI.

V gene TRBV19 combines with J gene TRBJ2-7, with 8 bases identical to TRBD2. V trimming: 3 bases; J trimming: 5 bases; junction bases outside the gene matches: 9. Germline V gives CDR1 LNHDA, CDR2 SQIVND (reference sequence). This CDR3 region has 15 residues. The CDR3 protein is CASSIMAGGDHEQYF. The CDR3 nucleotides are TGTGCCAGTAGTATTATGGCGGGAGGAGATCACGAGCAGTACTTC.

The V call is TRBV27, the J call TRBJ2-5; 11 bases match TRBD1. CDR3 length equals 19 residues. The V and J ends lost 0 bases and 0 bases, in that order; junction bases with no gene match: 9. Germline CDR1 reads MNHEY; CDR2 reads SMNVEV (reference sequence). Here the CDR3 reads CASSLSKGQGARNQETQYF. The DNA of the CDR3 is TGTGCCAGCAGTTTATCGAAAGGACAGGGGGCGCGGAACCAAGAGACCCAGTACTTC.

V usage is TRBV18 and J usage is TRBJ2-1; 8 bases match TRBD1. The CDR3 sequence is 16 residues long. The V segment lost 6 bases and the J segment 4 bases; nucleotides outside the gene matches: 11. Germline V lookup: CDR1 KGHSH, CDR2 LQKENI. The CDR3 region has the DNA TGTGCCAGCTCGCCAACCGGGACAGGAGTATACAATGAGCAGTTCTTC. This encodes CASSPTGTGVYNEQFF.

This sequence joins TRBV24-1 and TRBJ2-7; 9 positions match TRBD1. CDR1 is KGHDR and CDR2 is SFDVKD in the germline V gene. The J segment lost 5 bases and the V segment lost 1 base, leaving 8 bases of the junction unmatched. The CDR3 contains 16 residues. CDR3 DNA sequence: TGTGCCACCAGTGATTTAAGGACAGGGGCTCCCCACGAGCAGTACTTC. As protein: CATSDLRTGAPHEQYF.

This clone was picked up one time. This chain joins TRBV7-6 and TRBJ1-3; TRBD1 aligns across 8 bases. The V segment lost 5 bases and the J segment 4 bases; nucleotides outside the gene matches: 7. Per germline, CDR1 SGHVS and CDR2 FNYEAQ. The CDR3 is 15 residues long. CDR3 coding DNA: TGTGCCAGCAGCACCCGGACAGGGAACGGAAACACCATATATTTT. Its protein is CASSTRTGNGNTIYF.

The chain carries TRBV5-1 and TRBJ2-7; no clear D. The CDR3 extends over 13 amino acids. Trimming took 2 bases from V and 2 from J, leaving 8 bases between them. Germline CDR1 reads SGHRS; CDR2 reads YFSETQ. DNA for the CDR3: TGCGCCAGCAGCTTAGACAACACCTACGAGCAGTACTTC. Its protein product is CASSLDNTYEQYF.

The CDR3 nucleotides read TGTGCCACCAGTGATCCAGGGAGACAGGGGGCAGATACGCAGTATTTT. Encoded protein: CATSDPGRQGADTQYF. V and J are TRBV24-1 and TRBJ2-3, with 9 bases that match TRBD1. Losses at the gene ends were 3 bases for V and 4 bases for J; bases not matched to a gene: 7. The CDR3 consists of 16 residues. CDR1 is KGHDR and CDR2 is SFDVKD in the germline V gene.

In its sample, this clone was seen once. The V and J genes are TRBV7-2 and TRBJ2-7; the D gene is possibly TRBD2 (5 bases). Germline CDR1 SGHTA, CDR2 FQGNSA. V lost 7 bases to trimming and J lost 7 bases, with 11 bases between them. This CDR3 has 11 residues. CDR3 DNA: TGTGCCAGCACCCAGTCGGGGGAGCAGTACTTC. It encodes CASTQSGEQYF. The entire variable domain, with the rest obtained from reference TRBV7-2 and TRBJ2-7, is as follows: GAGVSQSPSNKVTEKGKDVELRCDPISGHTALYWYRQSLGQGLEFLIYFQGNSAPDKSGLPSDRFSAERTGGSVSTLTIQRTQQEDSAVYLCASTQSGEQYFGPGTRLTVT.

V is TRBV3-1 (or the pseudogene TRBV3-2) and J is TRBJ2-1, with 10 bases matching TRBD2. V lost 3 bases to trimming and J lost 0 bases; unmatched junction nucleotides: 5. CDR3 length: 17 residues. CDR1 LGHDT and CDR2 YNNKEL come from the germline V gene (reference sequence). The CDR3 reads CASSHDWTSGSYNEQFF. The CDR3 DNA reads TGTGCCAGCAGCCACGACTGGACTAGCGGCTCCTACAATGAGCAGTTCTTC.

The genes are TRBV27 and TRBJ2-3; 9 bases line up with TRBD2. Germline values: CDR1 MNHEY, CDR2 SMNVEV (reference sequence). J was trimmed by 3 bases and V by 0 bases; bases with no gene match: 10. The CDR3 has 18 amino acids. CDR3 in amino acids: CASSLSRLAGDWTDTQYF. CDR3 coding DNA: TGTGCCAGCAGTTTATCGCGGTTAGCGGGAGACTGGACAGATACGCAGTATTTT.

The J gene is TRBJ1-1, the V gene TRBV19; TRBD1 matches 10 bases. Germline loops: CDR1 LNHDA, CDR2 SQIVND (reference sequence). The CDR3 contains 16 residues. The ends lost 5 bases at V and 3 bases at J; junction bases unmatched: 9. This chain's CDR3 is CASSRPDRGRYTEAFF. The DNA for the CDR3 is TGTGCCAGTAGTCGCCCCGACAGGGGGCGTTACACTGAAGCTTTCTTT.

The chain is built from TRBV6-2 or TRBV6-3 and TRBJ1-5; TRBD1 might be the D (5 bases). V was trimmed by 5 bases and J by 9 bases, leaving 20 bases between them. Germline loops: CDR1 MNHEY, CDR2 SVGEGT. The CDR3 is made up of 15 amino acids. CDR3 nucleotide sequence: TGTGCCAGCAGTCCGGACGAGACAGCCGCGAGGCCCCAGCATTTT. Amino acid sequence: CASSPDETAARPQHF.

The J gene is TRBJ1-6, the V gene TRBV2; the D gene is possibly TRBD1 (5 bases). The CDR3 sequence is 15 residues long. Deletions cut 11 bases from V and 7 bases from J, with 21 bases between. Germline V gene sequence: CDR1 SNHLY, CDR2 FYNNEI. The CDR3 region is CAGRTTRGTNSPLHF. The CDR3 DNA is TGTGCCGGAAGGACAACAAGGGGAACCAATTCACCCCTCCACTTT. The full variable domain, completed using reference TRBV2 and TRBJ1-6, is EPEVTQTPSHQVTQMGQEVILRCVPISNHLYFYWYRQILGQKVEFLVSFYNNEISEKSEIFDDQFSVERPDGSNFTLKIRSTKLEDSAMYFCAGRTTRGTNSPLHFGNGTRLTVT.

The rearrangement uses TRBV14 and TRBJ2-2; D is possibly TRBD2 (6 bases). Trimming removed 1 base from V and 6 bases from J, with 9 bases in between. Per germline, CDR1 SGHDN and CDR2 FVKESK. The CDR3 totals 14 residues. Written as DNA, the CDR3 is TGTGCCAGCAGCCAAGCTAGCGTTGCCGGGGAGCTGTTTTTT. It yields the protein CASSQASVAGELFF.

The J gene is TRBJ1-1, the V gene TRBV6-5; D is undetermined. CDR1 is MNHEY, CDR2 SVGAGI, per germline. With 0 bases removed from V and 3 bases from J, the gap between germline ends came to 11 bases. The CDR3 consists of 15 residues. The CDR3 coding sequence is TGTGCCAGCAGTTACTCGGCCAAAAGCGACACTGAAGCTTTCTTT. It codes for CASSYSAKSDTEAFF.